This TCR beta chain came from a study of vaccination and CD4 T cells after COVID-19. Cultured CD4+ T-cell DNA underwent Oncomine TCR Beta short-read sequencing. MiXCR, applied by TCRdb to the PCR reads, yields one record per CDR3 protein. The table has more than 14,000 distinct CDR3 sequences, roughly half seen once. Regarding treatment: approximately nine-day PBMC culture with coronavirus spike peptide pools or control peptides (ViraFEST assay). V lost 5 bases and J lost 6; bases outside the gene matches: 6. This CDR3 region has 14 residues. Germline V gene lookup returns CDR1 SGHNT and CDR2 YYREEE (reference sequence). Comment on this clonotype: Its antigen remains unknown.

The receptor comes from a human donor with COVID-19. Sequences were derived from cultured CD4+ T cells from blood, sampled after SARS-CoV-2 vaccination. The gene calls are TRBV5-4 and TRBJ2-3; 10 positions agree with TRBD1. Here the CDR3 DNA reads TGTGCCAGCAGACCGGACAGGGGGTCTGATACGCAGTATTTT. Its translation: CASRPDRGSDTQYF.